Listed below are T cell receptor beta chains from one sample, sequenced in a study of T-cell memory formation after mild COVID-19. TCRdb called the 5' RACE reads again in MiXCR, with one record for every CDR3 protein. The sample lists about half a million distinct CDR3 sequences, about 20% seen once, with approximately 13% in the top ten. The sample was PBMCs or a T cell subset sorted from them (not recorded which). Every receptor here comes from an adult woman who had mild COVID-19 (a few samples of this study predate the infection). Cell type and time point are not known. The CDR3 runs from the conserved cysteine through the conserved F or W. The order of the fields is D gene, CDR3 length, clone size, V gene, J gene, CDR3 DNA, CDR3 protein. The D gene is left open where the match is weak. Clone sizes are given selectively: once, few, many, or a class where the clone is expanded.

d_call: TRBD2
cdr3_length: 15
clone_size: few
v_call: TRBV7-2
j_call: TRBJ2-3
cdr3_nt: TGTGCCAGCAGCTTCGCTAGCGGGAGCCCAGATACGCAGTATTTT
cdr3_aa: CASSFASGSPDTQYF

d_call: -
cdr3_length: 11
clone_size: -
v_call: TRBV20-1
j_call: TRBJ1-1
cdr3_nt: TGCAGTGCTAGTGCTCCTCCTAGAGCTTTCTTT
cdr3_aa: CSASAPPRAFF

d_call: TRBD2
cdr3_length: 15
clone_size: few
v_call: TRBV7-2
j_call: TRBJ2-2
cdr3_nt: TGTGCCAGCAGCGTAGCGGGCGTGAACACCGGGGAGCTGTTTTTT
cdr3_aa: CASSVAGVNTGELFF

d_call: -
cdr3_length: 14
clone_size: -
v_call: TRBV23-1
j_call: TRBJ1-5
cdr3_nt: TGCGCCAGCAGTCAATCGTGTGGCAATCAGCCCCAGCATTTT
cdr3_aa: CASSQSCGNQPQHF

d_call: -
cdr3_length: 12
clone_size: few
v_call: TRBV30
j_call: TRBJ1-1
cdr3_nt: TGTGCCTGGAGTGGAGGACGGGCTGAAGCTTTCTTT
cdr3_aa: CAWSGGRAEAFF

d_call: -
cdr3_length: 14
clone_size: few
v_call: TRBV20-1
j_call: TRBJ2-7
cdr3_nt: TGCAGTGCTCTCTATGGGTTTGTATCCTACGAGCAGTACTTC
cdr3_aa: CSALYGFVSYEQYF

d_call: TRBD1
cdr3_length: 13
clone_size: few
v_call: TRBV2
j_call: TRBJ1-4
cdr3_nt: TGTGCCAGCAGCCCCTTTGACAGGGCCAAACTGTTTTTT
cdr3_aa: CASSPFDRAKLFF

d_call: -
cdr3_length: 14
clone_size: few
v_call: TRBV5-1
j_call: TRBJ1-1
cdr3_nt: TGCGCCAGCAGATTAGGAGGGACGAACACTGAAGCTTTCTTT
cdr3_aa: CASRLGGTNTEAFF

d_call: -
cdr3_length: 16
clone_size: few
v_call: TRBV5-5
j_call: TRBJ2-2
cdr3_nt: TGTGCCAGCAGCTTGGGGGGAGGAGAGAACACCGGGGAGCTGTTTTTT
cdr3_aa: CASSLGGGENTGELFF

d_call: -
cdr3_length: 14
clone_size: -
v_call: TRBV7-2
j_call: TRBJ2-7
cdr3_nt: TGTGCCAGCAGCTACCGTGGTGGGGTTTACGAGCAGTACTTC
cdr3_aa: CASSYRGGVYEQYF

d_call: -
cdr3_length: 16
clone_size: few
v_call: TRBV19
j_call: TRBJ2-1
cdr3_nt: TGTGCCAGTAGTCCGGAAGGAGGGAGGGGGTTAAATGAGCAGTTCTTC
cdr3_aa: CASSPEGGRGLNEQFF

d_call: -
cdr3_length: 13
clone_size: many
v_call: TRBV20-1
j_call: TRBJ2-4
cdr3_nt: TGCAGTGCCATGACAGAAGTAGGAGGCATTCAGTACTTC
cdr3_aa: CSAMTEVGGIQYF

d_call: -
cdr3_length: 16
clone_size: -
v_call: TRBV11-2
j_call: TRBJ2-7
cdr3_nt: TGTGCCAGCAGCTCGGATATGACAGGATACTCCTACGAGCAGTACTTC
cdr3_aa: CASSSDMTGYSYEQYF

d_call: -
cdr3_length: 14
clone_size: -
v_call: TRBV6-2/TRBV6-3
j_call: TRBJ2-7
cdr3_nt: TGTGCCAGCAGAGACATGCCCCCGTCCTACGGGCAGTACTTC
cdr3_aa: CASRDMPPSYGQYF

d_call: -
cdr3_length: 18
clone_size: -
v_call: TRBV6-2/TRBV6-3
j_call: TRBJ2-3
cdr3_nt: TGTGCCAGCAGTCGACCTAAACGGGACACCGCAAACTCAGATACGCAGTATTTT
cdr3_aa: CASSRPKRDTANSDTQYF

d_call: TRBD1
cdr3_length: 14
clone_size: many
v_call: TRBV4-1
j_call: TRBJ2-5
cdr3_nt: TGCGCCAGCAACAGGGGTTTCGCGGAGGAGACCCAGTACTTC
cdr3_aa: CASNRGFAEETQYF

d_call: -
cdr3_length: 20
clone_size: -
v_call: TRBV7-3
j_call: TRBJ1-4
cdr3_nt: TGTGCCAGCAGCTTAACGTCAAAAGGGACGGTCTCGGTGGGTAATGAAAAACTGTTTTTT
cdr3_aa: CASSLTSKGTVSVGNEKLFF

d_call: TRBD2
cdr3_length: 13
clone_size: many
v_call: TRBV14
j_call: TRBJ2-1
cdr3_nt: TGTGCCAGCAGCCAAGATCTGGGGGGGGAGCAGTTCTTC
cdr3_aa: CASSQDLGGEQFF

d_call: TRBD1
cdr3_length: 15
clone_size: -
v_call: TRBV6-2/TRBV6-3
j_call: TRBJ1-5
cdr3_nt: TGTGCCAGCAGTTACGGGGACAGGGTCGGTCAGCCCCAGCATTTT
cdr3_aa: CASSYGDRVGQPQHF

d_call: TRBD2
cdr3_length: 14
clone_size: -
v_call: TRBV10-3
j_call: TRBJ2-7
cdr3_nt: TGTGCCACCCTAGCGGGAGGGGTGTACCGTGAGCAGTACTTC
cdr3_aa: CATLAGGVYREQYF

d_call: -
cdr3_length: 13
clone_size: -
v_call: TRBV9
j_call: TRBJ1-6
cdr3_nt: TGTGCCAGCAGCGTAAATTGGTTTTCACCCCTCCACTTT
cdr3_aa: CASSVNWFSPLHF

d_call: TRBD2
cdr3_length: 14
clone_size: few
v_call: TRBV20-1
j_call: TRBJ2-1
cdr3_nt: TGCAGCCAGCAAGTAGCGGGAACTTACAATGAGCAGTTCTTC
cdr3_aa: CSQQVAGTYNEQFF

d_call: -
cdr3_length: 15
clone_size: few
v_call: TRBV18
j_call: TRBJ2-5
cdr3_nt: TGTGCCAGCTCCAGAGCCGGGGCCTTGGGGGAGACCCAGTACTTC
cdr3_aa: CASSRAGALGETQYF

d_call: TRBD1
cdr3_length: 15
clone_size: few
v_call: TRBV6-5
j_call: TRBJ2-3
cdr3_nt: TGTGCCAGCAGTTCCCCGAACCGGGACAGGGTGTCGCAGTATTTT
cdr3_aa: CASSSPNRDRVSQYF

d_call: TRBD1
cdr3_length: 14
clone_size: few
v_call: TRBV5-4
j_call: TRBJ1-1
cdr3_nt: TGTGCCAGCACCGTGGACAGGCTGAGCACTGAAGCTTTCTTT
cdr3_aa: CASTVDRLSTEAFF

d_call: -
cdr3_length: 14
clone_size: -
v_call: TRBV5-1
j_call: TRBJ1-6
cdr3_nt: TGCGCCAGCAGCTTGGACAGGGAGGGGTCACCCCTCCACTTT
cdr3_aa: CASSLDREGSPLHF

d_call: -
cdr3_length: 13
clone_size: few
v_call: TRBV20-1
j_call: TRBJ2-7
cdr3_nt: TGCAGTGCTAGAGATATTGGGAACTACGAGCAGTACTTC
cdr3_aa: CSARDIGNYEQYF

d_call: -
cdr3_length: 12
clone_size: -
v_call: TRBV6-2/TRBV6-3
j_call: TRBJ2-5
cdr3_nt: TGTGCCAGCAGTTTTAGCATTGGGACCCAGTACTTC
cdr3_aa: CASSFSIGTQYF

d_call: -
cdr3_length: 13
clone_size: -
v_call: TRBV11-3
j_call: TRBJ2-1
cdr3_nt: TGTGCCAGCAGCTTAGATGGTAAAGGAACTAGGAGTTTC
cdr3_aa: CASSLDGKGTRSF

d_call: -
cdr3_length: 13
clone_size: few
v_call: TRBV5-5
j_call: TRBJ1-6
cdr3_nt: TGTGCCAGCAGCGTTACAGGGAGTTCACCCCTCCACTTT
cdr3_aa: CASSVTGSSPLHF

d_call: -
cdr3_length: 16
clone_size: -
v_call: TRBV12-3/TRBV12-4
j_call: TRBJ2-7
cdr3_nt: TGTGCCAGCAGCTTCACCCAGGGAAGGAGCTCCTACGAGCAGTACTTC
cdr3_aa: CASSFTQGRSSYEQYF

d_call: TRBD1
cdr3_length: 15
clone_size: -
v_call: TRBV24-1
j_call: TRBJ1-2
cdr3_nt: TGTGCCACCAGTGCTCGGACAGGGGGGGACTATGGCTACACCTTC
cdr3_aa: CATSARTGGDYGYTF

d_call: -
cdr3_length: 15
clone_size: -
v_call: TRBV5-4
j_call: TRBJ1-4
cdr3_nt: TGTGCCAGCAGCCAGCGGGGGGCGCAGGGTGAAAAACTGTTTTTT
cdr3_aa: CASSQRGAQGEKLFF

d_call: TRBD1
cdr3_length: 15
clone_size: few
v_call: TRBV12-3/TRBV12-4
j_call: TRBJ1-2
cdr3_nt: TGTGCCAGCAGCATCGCTCAGGGGGCCATCGGTGGCTACACCTTC
cdr3_aa: CASSIAQGAIGGYTF

d_call: -
cdr3_length: 12
clone_size: few
v_call: TRBV29-1
j_call: TRBJ2-7
cdr3_nt: TGCAGCGCAGGCGGGACAGAGTTTGAGCAGTACTTC
cdr3_aa: CSAGGTEFEQYF

d_call: -
cdr3_length: 13
clone_size: few
v_call: TRBV7-9
j_call: TRBJ1-1
cdr3_nt: TGTGCCAGCAGCCGGGTGGGAGGCACTGAAGCTTTCTTT
cdr3_aa: CASSRVGGTEAFF

d_call: -
cdr3_length: 13
clone_size: few
v_call: TRBV15
j_call: TRBJ2-5
cdr3_nt: TGTGCCACCAGCAGCAGCCCGGACGAGACCCAGTACTTC
cdr3_aa: CATSSSPDETQYF

d_call: TRBD1
cdr3_length: 16
clone_size: -
v_call: TRBV20-1
j_call: TRBJ1-5
cdr3_nt: TGCAGTGCTCCCCCGGAGGGTGGGACAGGGAATCAGCCCCAGCATTTT
cdr3_aa: CSAPPEGGTGNQPQHF

d_call: TRBD1
cdr3_length: 12
clone_size: -
v_call: TRBV12-3/TRBV12-4
j_call: TRBJ1-2
cdr3_nt: TGTGCCAGCTTGGGACAGACCTATGGCTACACCTTC
cdr3_aa: CASLGQTYGYTF

d_call: TRBD2
cdr3_length: 13
clone_size: few
v_call: TRBV20-1
j_call: TRBJ2-7
cdr3_nt: TGCAGTGCGGGACCTAGCGGGGGGGACGAGCAGTACTTC
cdr3_aa: CSAGPSGGDEQYF

d_call: TRBD2
cdr3_length: 16
clone_size: -
v_call: TRBV6-2/TRBV6-3
j_call: TRBJ2-7
cdr3_nt: TGTGTCAGCAGTTATGGGACTAGCGGGAGGTTTTACGAGCAGTACTTC
cdr3_aa: CVSSYGTSGRFYEQYF

d_call: -
cdr3_length: 13
clone_size: few
v_call: TRBV4-1
j_call: TRBJ2-1
cdr3_nt: TGCGCCAGCAGCGCGAGCTCCTACAATGAGCAGTTCTTC
cdr3_aa: CASSASSYNEQFF

d_call: TRBD1
cdr3_length: 15
clone_size: -
v_call: TRBV20-1
j_call: TRBJ2-6
cdr3_nt: TGCAGTGCTGGGGGACAGGGTTCTCGGGCCAACGTCCTGACTTTC
cdr3_aa: CSAGGQGSRANVLTF

d_call: -
cdr3_length: 16
clone_size: -
v_call: TRBV12-3/TRBV12-4
j_call: TRBJ1-2
cdr3_nt: TGTGCCAGCTCCTACCCCGGACAGCTTGGTACCTATGGCTACACCTTC
cdr3_aa: CASSYPGQLGTYGYTF

d_call: -
cdr3_length: 15
clone_size: -
v_call: TRBV3-1
j_call: TRBJ2-7
cdr3_nt: TGTGCCAGCAGCCAAGTCCCGGGACCGGGGTGGGAGCAGTACTTC
cdr3_aa: CASSQVPGPGWEQYF

d_call: -
cdr3_length: 16
clone_size: -
v_call: TRBV5-5
j_call: TRBJ1-1
cdr3_nt: TGTGCCAGCAGCTTAACCACCCTTACAGAGAACACTGAAGCTTTCTTT
cdr3_aa: CASSLTTLTENTEAFF

d_call: TRBD2
cdr3_length: 17
clone_size: -
v_call: TRBV5-6
j_call: TRBJ2-2
cdr3_nt: TGTGCCAGCAGCCTGACTAGCGGGGGGCCTCACACCGGGGAGCTGTTTTTT
cdr3_aa: CASSLTSGGPHTGELFF

d_call: -
cdr3_length: 14
clone_size: -
v_call: TRBV3-1
j_call: TRBJ1-1
cdr3_nt: TGTGCCAGCAGCCAACGGGACAAAAACACTGAAGCTTTCTTT
cdr3_aa: CASSQRDKNTEAFF

d_call: -
cdr3_length: 14
clone_size: few
v_call: TRBV7-9
j_call: TRBJ2-3
cdr3_nt: TGTGCCAGCAGCTTATCGACAGGCACAGATACGCAGTATTTT
cdr3_aa: CASSLSTGTDTQYF

d_call: -
cdr3_length: 14
clone_size: -
v_call: TRBV5-1
j_call: TRBJ1-2
cdr3_nt: TGCGCCAGCAGCGCCATGAGGGGCAACCATGGCTACACCTTC
cdr3_aa: CASSAMRGNHGYTF

d_call: -
cdr3_length: 16
clone_size: -
v_call: TRBV5-5
j_call: TRBJ2-1
cdr3_nt: TGTGCCAGCAGCTTGTCAGGGGATACCTCCTACAATGAGCAGTTCTTC
cdr3_aa: CASSLSGDTSYNEQFF

d_call: -
cdr3_length: 12
clone_size: -
v_call: TRBV28
j_call: TRBJ1-4
cdr3_nt: TGTGCCAGCAGATACAGGAATGAAAAACTGTTTTTT
cdr3_aa: CASRYRNEKLFF